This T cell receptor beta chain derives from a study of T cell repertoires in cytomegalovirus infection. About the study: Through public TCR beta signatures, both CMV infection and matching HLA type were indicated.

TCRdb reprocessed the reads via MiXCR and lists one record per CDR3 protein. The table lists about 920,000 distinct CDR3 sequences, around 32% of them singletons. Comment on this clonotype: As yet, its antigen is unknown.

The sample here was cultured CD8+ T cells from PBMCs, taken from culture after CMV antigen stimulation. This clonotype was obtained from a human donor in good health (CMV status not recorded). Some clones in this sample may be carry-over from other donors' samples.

CDR3: CASSPGQAIEAFF. Written as DNA, the CDR3 is TGTGCCAGTAGCCCGGGACAGGCCATTGAAGCTTTCTTT. V is TRBV19 and J is TRBJ1-1; 8 bases map to TRBD1. The CDR3 contains 13 residues. With 6 bases clipped from V and 7 bases from J, the junction kept 7 bases outside the gene matches. Germline CDR1 LNHDA, CDR2 SQIVND (reference sequence).